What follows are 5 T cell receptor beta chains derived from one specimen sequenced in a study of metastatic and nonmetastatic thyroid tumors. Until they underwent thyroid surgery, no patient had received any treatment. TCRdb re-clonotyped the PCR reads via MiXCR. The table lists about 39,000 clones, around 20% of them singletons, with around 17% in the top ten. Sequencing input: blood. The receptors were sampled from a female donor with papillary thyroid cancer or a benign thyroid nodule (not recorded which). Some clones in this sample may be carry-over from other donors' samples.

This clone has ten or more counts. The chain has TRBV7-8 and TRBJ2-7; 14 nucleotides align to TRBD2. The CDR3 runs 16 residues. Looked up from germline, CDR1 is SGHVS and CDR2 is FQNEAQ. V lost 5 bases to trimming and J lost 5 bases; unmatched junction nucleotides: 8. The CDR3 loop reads CASSPMTSGRANEQYF. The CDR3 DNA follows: TGTGCCAGCAGCCCCATGACTAGCGGGAGGGCCAACGAGCAGTACTTC. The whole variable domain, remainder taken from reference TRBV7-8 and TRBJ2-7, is GAGVSQSPRYKVAKRGQDVALRCDPISGHVSLFWYQQALGQGPEFLTYFQNEAQLDKSGLPSDRFFAERPEGSVSTLKIQRTQQEDSAVYLCASSPMTSGRANEQYFGPGTRLTVT.

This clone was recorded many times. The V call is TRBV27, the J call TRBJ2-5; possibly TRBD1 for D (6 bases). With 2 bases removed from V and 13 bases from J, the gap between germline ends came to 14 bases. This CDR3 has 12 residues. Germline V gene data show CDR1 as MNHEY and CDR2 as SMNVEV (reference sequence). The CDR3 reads CASSLGGRPLYF. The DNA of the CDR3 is TGTGCCAGCAGTTTAGGGGGCAGGCCCCTGTACTTC.

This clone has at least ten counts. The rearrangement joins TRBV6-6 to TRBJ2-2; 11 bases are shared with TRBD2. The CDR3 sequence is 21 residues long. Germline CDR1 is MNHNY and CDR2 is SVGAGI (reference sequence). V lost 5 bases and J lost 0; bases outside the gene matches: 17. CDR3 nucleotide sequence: TGTGCCAGCAGTCCTTCCCAGGGACTAGCGGCGTTCCGCGCGAACACCGGGGAGCTGTTTTTT. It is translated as CASSPSQGLAAFRANTGELFF.

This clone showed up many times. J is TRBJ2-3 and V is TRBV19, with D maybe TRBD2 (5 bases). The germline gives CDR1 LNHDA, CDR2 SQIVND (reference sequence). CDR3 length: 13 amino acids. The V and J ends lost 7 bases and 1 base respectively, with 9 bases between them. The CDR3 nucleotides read TGTGCCAGTAATGAGAGGGGCACAGATACGCAGTATTTT. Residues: CASNERGTDTQYF.

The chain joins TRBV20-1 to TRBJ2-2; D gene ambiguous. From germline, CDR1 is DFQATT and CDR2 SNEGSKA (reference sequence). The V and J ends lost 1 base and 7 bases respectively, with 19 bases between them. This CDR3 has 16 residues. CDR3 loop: CSARARITSAYGELFF. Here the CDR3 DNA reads TGCAGTGCTAGAGCACGCATCACATCCGCTTACGGGGAGCTGTTTTTT.